This TCR beta chain is from a study of blood T cell repertoires in COVID-19. This CDR3 region has 14 residues. Germline V CDR1 and CDR2: ENHRY, SYGVKD. V was pared by 3 bases and J by 2 bases, with 3 bases of the junction left unmatched. Authors' data handling: Reference gene primer amplification yielded estimated nucleated cell counts. Sequenced by immunoSEQ multiplex PCR; TCRdb stores in-frame clones only, minus some. V, J and clone size are those of that table, while D and trimming were read from the DNA. Altogether some 120,000 clones are present, roughly 84% being singletons, with the ten largest covering approximately 0.76%.

The V and J genes are TRBV10-3 and TRBJ1-1; 7 nucleotides line up with TRBD1. Input material: peripheral blood. The sequence was collected from a woman between 70 and 85 years old with acute or convalescent COVID-19. For the CDR3, the DNA is TGTGCCATCAGTGAACACAGGGGCAACACTGAAGCTTTCTTT. Translation: CAISEHRGNTEAFF.